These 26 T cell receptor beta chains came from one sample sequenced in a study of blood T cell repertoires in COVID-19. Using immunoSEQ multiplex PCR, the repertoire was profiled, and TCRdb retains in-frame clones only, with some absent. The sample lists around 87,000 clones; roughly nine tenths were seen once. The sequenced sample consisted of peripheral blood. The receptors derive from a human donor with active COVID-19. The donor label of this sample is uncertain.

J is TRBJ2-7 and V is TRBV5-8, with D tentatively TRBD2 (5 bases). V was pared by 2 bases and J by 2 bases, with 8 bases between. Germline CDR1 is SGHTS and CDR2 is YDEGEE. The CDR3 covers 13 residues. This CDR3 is CASSFEGPYEQYF. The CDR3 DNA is TGTGCCAGCAGCTTTGAGGGCCCCTACGAGCAGTACTTC.

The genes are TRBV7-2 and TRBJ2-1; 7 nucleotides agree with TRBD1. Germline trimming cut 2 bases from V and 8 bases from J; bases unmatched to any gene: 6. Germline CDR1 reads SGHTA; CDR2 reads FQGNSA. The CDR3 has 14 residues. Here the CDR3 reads CASSLRYRGDEQFF. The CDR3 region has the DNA TGTGCCAGCAGCTTACGATACAGGGGCGATGAGCAGTTCTTC. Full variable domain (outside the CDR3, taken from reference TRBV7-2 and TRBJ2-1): GAGVSQSPSNKVTEKGKDVELRCDPISGHTALYWYRQSLGQGLEFLIYFQGNSAPDKSGLPSDRFSAERTGGSVSTLTIQRTQQEDSAVYLCASSLRYRGDEQFFGPGTRLTVL.

The CDR3 bases are TGTGCCAGCAGCCTCGCCCGGGGGGGTGGATACAATGAGCAGTTCTTC. It yields the protein CASSLARGGGYNEQFF. The chain employs TRBV7-2 and TRBJ2-1, with TRBD2 matching over 8 bases. Trimming at V came to 5 bases and at J to 4 bases, leaving 10 bases not matched to a gene. Looked up from germline, CDR1 is SGHTA and CDR2 is FQGNSA. CDR3 size: 16 residues.

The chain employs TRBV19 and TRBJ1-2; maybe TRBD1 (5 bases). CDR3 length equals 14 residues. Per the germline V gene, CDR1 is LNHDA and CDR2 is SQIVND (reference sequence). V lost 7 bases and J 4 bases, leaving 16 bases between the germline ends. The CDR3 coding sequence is TGTGCCAGTAAGTTGTCGGTACAGGTCTATGGCTACACCTTC. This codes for CASKLSVQVYGYTF.

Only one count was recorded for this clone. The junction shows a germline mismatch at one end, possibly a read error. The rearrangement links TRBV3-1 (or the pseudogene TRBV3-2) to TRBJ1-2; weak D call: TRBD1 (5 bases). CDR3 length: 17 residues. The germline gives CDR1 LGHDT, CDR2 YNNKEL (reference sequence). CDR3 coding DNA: TGTGCCAGCAGCCAAGATGCGTTCTTTTCCGCTGCAGGGCCTCTCCTTTTC. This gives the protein CASSQDAFFSAAGPLLF.

CDR3 loop: CASRYLPWGQGEGNEQFF. The CDR3 bases are TGTGCCAGCAGGTACCTACCCTGGGGACAGGGAGAAGGGAATGAGCAGTTCTTC. The chain uses TRBV6-2 or TRBV6-3 and TRBJ2-1; TRBD1 matches 9 bases. The CDR3 spans 18 residues. J lost 7 bases, V lost 6 bases, and 19 bases had no gene match. The germline gives CDR1 MNHEY, CDR2 SVGEGT.

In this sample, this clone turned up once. Written as DNA, the CDR3 is TGCGCCAGCAGCTTATCGACTAGCGGGGGTTTGCCGTTCTTC. This encodes CASSLSTSGGLPFF. V gene TRBV5-1 combines with J gene TRBJ2-1; 12 bases map to TRBD2. The germline gives CDR1 SGHRS, CDR2 YFSETQ. The trim removed 2 bases at V and 15 bases at J, leaving 9 bases unmatched. This CDR3 has 14 amino acids.

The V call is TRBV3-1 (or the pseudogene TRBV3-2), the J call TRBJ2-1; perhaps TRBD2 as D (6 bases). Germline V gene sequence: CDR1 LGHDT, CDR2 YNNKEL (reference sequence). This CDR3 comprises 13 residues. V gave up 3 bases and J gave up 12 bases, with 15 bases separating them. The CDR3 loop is CASSHRGAGGQFF. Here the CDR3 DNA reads TGTGCCAGCAGCCATCGGGGAGCCGGGGGGCAGTTCTTC.

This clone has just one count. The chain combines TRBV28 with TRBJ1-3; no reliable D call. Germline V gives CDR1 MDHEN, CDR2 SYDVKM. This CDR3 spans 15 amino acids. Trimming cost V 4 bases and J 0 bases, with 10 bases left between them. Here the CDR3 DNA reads TGTGCCAGCAGTTATTCGCGGATCTCTGGAAACACCATATATTTT. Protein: CASSYSRISGNTIYF.

The CDR3 bases are TGTGCCAGCAGTTCAAGGACACTCCTGGACTACGAGCAGTACTTC. Protein: CASSSRTLLDYEQYF. J is TRBJ2-7 and V is TRBV27; weak D call: TRBD1 (5 bases). In germline, CDR1 is MNHEY, CDR2 SMNVEV (reference sequence). The CDR3 runs 15 residues. The germline V and J ends were trimmed by 4 bases and 3 bases, with 16 bases remaining between them.

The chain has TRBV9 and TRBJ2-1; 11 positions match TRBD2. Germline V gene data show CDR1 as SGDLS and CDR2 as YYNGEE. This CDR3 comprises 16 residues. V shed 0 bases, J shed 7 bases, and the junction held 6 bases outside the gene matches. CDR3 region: CASSVGIAGGFNEQFF. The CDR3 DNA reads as TGTGCCAGCAGCGTAGGAATAGCGGGGGGGTTTAATGAGCAGTTCTTC.

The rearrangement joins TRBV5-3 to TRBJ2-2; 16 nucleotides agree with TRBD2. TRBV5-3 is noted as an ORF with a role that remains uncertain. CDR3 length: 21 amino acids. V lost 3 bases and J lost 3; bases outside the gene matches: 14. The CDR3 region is CARSYPDPGLAGGLHTGELFF. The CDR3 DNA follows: TGTGCCAGAAGCTACCCGGACCCGGGACTAGCGGGGGGGCTTCACACCGGGGAGCTGTTTTTT.

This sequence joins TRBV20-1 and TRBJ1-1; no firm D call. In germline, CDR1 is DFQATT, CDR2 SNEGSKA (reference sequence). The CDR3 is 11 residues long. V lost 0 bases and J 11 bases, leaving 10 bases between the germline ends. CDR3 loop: CSARDGPGAFF. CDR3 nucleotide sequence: TGCAGTGCTAGAGATGGGCCTGGGGCTTTCTTT.

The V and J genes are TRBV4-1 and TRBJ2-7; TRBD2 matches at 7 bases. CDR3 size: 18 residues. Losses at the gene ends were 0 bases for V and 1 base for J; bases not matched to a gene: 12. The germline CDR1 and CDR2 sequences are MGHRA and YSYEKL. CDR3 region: CASSQDLLSGEPSYEQYF. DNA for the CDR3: TGCGCCAGCAGCCAAGATCTACTGAGCGGGGAACCTTCCTACGAGCAGTACTTC.

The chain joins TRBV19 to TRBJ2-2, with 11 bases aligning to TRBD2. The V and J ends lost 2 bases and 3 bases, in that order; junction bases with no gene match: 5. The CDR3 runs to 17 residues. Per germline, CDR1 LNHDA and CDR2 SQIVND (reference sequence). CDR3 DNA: TGTGCCAGTAGTATAATCCTAGCGGGGGGCTACACCGGGGAGCTGTTTTTT. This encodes CASSIILAGGYTGELFF.

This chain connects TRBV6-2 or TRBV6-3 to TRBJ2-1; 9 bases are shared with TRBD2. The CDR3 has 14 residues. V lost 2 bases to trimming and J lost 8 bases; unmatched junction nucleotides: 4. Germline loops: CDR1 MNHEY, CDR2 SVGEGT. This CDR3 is CASSYLAGWDEQFF. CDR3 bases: TGTGCCAGCAGTTACCTAGCGGGGTGGGATGAGCAGTTCTTC.

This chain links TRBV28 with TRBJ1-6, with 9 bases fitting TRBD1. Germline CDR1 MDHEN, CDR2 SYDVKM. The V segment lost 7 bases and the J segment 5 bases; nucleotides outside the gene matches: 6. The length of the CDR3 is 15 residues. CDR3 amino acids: CASMLTGGHNSPLHF. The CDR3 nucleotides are TGTGCCAGCATGTTAACAGGGGGCCATAATTCACCCCTCCACTTT.

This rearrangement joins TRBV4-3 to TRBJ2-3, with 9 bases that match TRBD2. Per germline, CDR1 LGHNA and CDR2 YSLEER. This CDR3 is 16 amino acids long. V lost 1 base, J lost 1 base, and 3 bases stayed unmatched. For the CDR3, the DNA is TGCGCCAGCAGCCAAGTCCGACTAGCGGGCACAGATACGCAGTATTTT. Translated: CASSQVRLAGTDTQYF.

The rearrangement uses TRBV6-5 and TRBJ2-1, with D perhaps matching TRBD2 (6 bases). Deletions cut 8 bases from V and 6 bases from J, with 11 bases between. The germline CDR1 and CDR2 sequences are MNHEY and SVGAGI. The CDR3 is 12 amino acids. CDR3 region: CASGQGGNEQFF. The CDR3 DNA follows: TGTGCCAGCGGCCAGGGAGGCAATGAGCAGTTCTTC.

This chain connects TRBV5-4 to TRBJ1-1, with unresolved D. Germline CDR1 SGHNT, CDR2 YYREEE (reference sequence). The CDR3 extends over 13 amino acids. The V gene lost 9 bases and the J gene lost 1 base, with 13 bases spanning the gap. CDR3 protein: CATQTLTNTEAFF. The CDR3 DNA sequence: TGTGCCACCCAAACTCTCACGAACACTGAAGCTTTCTTT.

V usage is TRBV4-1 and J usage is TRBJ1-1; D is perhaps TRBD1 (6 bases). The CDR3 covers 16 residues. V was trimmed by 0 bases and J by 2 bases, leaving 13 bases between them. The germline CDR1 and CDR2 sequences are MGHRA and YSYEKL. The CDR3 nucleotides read TGCGCCAGCAGCCAAGAAGAGGGGGTACGCAACACTGAAGCTTTCTTT. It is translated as CASSQEEGVRNTEAFF.

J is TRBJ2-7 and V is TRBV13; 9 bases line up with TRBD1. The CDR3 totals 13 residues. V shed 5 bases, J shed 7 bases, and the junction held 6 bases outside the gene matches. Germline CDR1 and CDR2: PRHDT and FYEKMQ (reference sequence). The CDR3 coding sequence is TGTGCCAGCAGCGGCGGGACAGGGAATGAGCAGTACTTC. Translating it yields CASSGGTGNEQYF.

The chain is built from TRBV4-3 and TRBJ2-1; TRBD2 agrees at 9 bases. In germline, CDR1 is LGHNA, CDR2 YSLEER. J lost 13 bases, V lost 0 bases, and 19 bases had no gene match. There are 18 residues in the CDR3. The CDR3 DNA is TGCGCCAGCAGCCAAGATAGATCGGCGGGGGGGCCCTTACCGACCCAGTTCTTC. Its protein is CASSQDRSAGGPLPTQFF.

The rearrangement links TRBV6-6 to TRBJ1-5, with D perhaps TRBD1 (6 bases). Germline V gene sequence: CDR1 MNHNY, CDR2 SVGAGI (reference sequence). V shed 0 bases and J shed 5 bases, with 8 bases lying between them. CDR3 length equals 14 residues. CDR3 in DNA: TGTGCCAGCAGTTACTCAACAGGGTATCAGCCCCAGCATTTT. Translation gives CASSYSTGYQPQHF.

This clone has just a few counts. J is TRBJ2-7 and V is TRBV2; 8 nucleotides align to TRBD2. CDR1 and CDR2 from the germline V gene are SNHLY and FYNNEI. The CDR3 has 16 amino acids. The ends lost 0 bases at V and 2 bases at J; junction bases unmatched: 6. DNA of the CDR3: TGTGCCAGCAGTGAAGCTAGCGGGGTTGGAACCTACGAGCAGTACTTC. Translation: CASSEASGVGTYEQYF.

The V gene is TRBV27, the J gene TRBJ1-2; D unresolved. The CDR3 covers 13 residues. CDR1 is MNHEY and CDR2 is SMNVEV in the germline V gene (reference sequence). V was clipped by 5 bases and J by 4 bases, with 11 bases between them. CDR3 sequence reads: CASSLLSGYGYTF. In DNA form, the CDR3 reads TGTGCCAGCAGTCTCCTATCGGGCTATGGCTACACCTTC.